The T cell receptor beta chain described here comes from a study of type 1 regulatory T cells. Study overall: T-allo10 is an in vitro-generated, Tr1-enriched CD4 T cell product specific for alloantigen.

CDR1 LGHDT and CDR2 YNNKEL come from the germline V gene (reference sequence). V lost 7 bases, J lost 1 base, and 3 bases stayed unmatched. This CDR3 has 13 residues. Via MiXCR, TCRdb re-called the reads, giving one row per CDR3 protein. This sample has 25,000 or so distinct CDR3 sequences, with 40% to 55% found just once. On this clonotype itself: Antigen: not known.

Sequencing was done on a sample of cultured T cells, either the whole culture or a sorted T cell fraction (not recorded which). This chain links TRBV3-1 with TRBJ1-1; TRBD1 matches 7 bases. The TCR sequence derives from a human donor in good health. The CDR3 loop is CASTGTENTEAFF. The CDR3 nucleotides read TGTGCCAGCACCGGGACAGAGAACACTGAAGCTTTCTTT.